The TCR beta chain described here comes from a study of blood T cells in healthy people across ages. Points from the study as a whole: Correlation between TCR beta diversity and naive T cell percentage was strong. When set beside aged donors, long-lived donors presented more naive CD4+ cells and higher diversity.

Combining a sample-barcoded 5' primer with a J-beta primer mix, a second PCR ran for 7 to 11 cycles. Each cDNA molecule was tagged by a template-switch adaptor that had 12 random nucleotides. TCRdb independently ran MiXCR on the 5' RACE reads; one entry per CDR3 protein. The sample includes over 600,000 distinct CDR3 sequences, approximately 53% of them seen just once. On this clonotype: Its antigen is still unknown.

Trimming took off 5 bases at V and 0 bases at J, with 13 bases between the two ends. This CDR3 region has 16 residues. Germline CDR1 and CDR2: MNHEY and SVGEGT. The chain combines TRBV6-2 or TRBV6-3 with TRBJ1-4; tentatively, D is TRBD1 (5 bases). The source is a man between 40 and 49 years old in good health. The sample taken for sequencing was blood. The CDR3 is CASSRPTAATNEKLFF. The CDR3 DNA is TGTGCCAGCAGTCGCCCGACAGCTGCAACTAATGAAAAACTGTTTTTT.